The source of this TCR beta chain is a study of cytotoxic CD8 clonotypes in ibrutinib-treated CLL. Study-wide context: Responses: roughly 24 partial, 2 complete; after median about 68 months, around 15 stayed remitted, 12 progressed. When averaged across all of the samples, the counts came to around 260,000 productive templates and about 90,000 productive rearrangements. Study outcomes and limitations: Public clonotypes were seen rarely and were contracted or stable on treatment.

The TCR beta libraries used approximately 2 micrograms of genomic DNA that came from cryopreserved PBMCs. The protocol was immunoSEQ multiplex PCR, while the TCRdb copy is restricted to in-frame clones and leaves out a portion. The table has roughly 16,000 clones, around 64% seen once. This clone was observed a handful of times. No antigen is known for it. Germline CDR1 is MDHEN and CDR2 is SYDVKM. This CDR3 contains 15 residues. V gave up 2 bases and J gave up 7 bases; unmatched junction bases: 7. Sequencing used PBMCs, obtained before ibrutinib treatment. The genes are TRBV28 and TRBJ2-5; 10 positions match TRBD2. This TCR was sampled from a human donor with chronic lymphocytic leukemia. CDR3 DNA sequence: TGTGCCAGCAGTTTACCCTCTAGCGGGAGATCGACCCAGTACTTC. Protein product: CASSLPSSGRSTQYF. The complete variable domain, with remaining parts taken from reference TRBV28 and TRBJ2-5, reads DVKVTQSSRYLVKRTGEKVFLECVQDMDHENMFWYRQDPGLGLRLIYFSYDVKMKEKGDIPEGYSVSREKKERFSLILESASTNQTSMYLCASSLPSSGRSTQYFGPGTRLLVL.